One and the same sample provided the 7 T cell receptor beta chains below, sequenced in a study of T cells in localized non-small cell lung cancer. The method was immunoSEQ multiplex PCR; TCRdb's version includes in-frame clones alone and lacks a portion of them. The data hold roughly 70,000 clones, with roughly nine tenths observed a single time. Sequences were derived from peripheral blood, sampled before any cancer treatment. The receptor set was obtained from a male donor older than 55 with stage III squamous cell lung carcinoma.

The V and J genes are TRBV10-2 and TRBJ2-2, with 8 bases lining up with TRBD1. CDR3 length: 15 residues. V shed 8 bases, J shed 3 bases, and the junction held 8 bases outside the gene matches. Germline V lookup: CDR1 WSHSY, CDR2 SAAADI. For the CDR3, the DNA is TGCGCCAGCGGGGGACAGGCGAGGGACACCGGGGAGCTGTTTTTT. This encodes CASGGQARDTGELFF.

This chain joins TRBV6-1 and TRBJ1-2; D not resolved. Trimming cost V 2 bases and J 5 bases, with 9 bases left between them. This CDR3 is built from 13 residues. CDR1 is MNHNS, CDR2 SASEGT, per germline. The CDR3 nucleotides read TGTGCCAGCAGTGAAAGGTGGGGTTATGGCTACACCTTC. It specifies CASSERWGYGYTF.

The genes are TRBV9 and TRBJ2-6; TRBD1 matches at 7 bases. The germline V gene has CDR1 SGDLS and CDR2 YYNGEE. This CDR3 is 17 amino acids long. The V and J ends lost 4 bases and 0 bases, in that order; junction bases with no gene match: 7. CDR3 nucleotides: TGTGCCAGCAGCTTTCCCCGGGACAGCTCTGGGGCCAACGTCCTGACTTTC. Translation: CASSFPRDSSGANVLTF.

The V gene is TRBV5-1, the J gene TRBJ2-7, with TRBD1 identical over 7 bases. Germline V lookup: CDR1 SGHRS, CDR2 YFSETQ. V lost 1 base and J lost 5; bases outside the gene matches: 9. CDR3 length: 15 amino acids. The CDR3 DNA reads TGCGCCAGCAGCTTGCCTAGACAGGGTGGGGACGAGCAGTACGTC. Encoded protein: CASSLPRQGGDEQYV.

The genes are TRBV5-6 and TRBJ1-3, with a weak D call TRBD1 (5 bases). From germline, CDR1 is SGHDT and CDR2 YYEEEE. V was clipped by 1 base and J by 2 bases, with 13 bases between them. The CDR3 has 16 amino acids. The CDR3 region has the DNA TGTGCCAGCAGCTTGTTGGTAGGGGCTGCTGGAAACACCATATATTTT. Amino acid sequence: CASSLLVGAAGNTIYF. Together with reference TRBV5-6 and TRBJ1-3, the CDR3 gives the full variable domain: DAGVTQSPTHLIKTRGQQVTLRCSPKSGHDTVSWYQQALGQGPQFIFQYYEEEERQRGNFPDRFSGHQFPNYSSELNVNALLLGDSALYLCASSLLVGAAGNTIYFGEGSWLTVV.

The count of this clone is one. The rearrangement joins TRBV19 to TRBJ1-4, with D unclear. Germline V gives CDR1 LNHDA, CDR2 SQIVND (reference sequence). This CDR3 is 15 amino acids long. Trimming cost V 6 bases and J 7 bases, with 18 bases left between them. The DNA for the CDR3 is TGTGCCAGTAGCCCGACCGGGGTGGTGGGTGAAAAACTGTTTTTT. This encodes CASSPTGVVGEKLFF.

This chain joins TRBV10-1 and TRBJ1-5; D might be TRBD1 (6 bases). Germline V lookup: CDR1 WNHNN, CDR2 SYGVQD (reference sequence). The CDR3 is 12 residues long. V was pared by 8 bases and J by 5 bases, with 10 bases between. CDR3 sequence reads: CASSDRYQPQHF. The CDR3 DNA sequence: TGCGCCAGCTCCGACAGGTATCAGCCCCAGCATTTT.